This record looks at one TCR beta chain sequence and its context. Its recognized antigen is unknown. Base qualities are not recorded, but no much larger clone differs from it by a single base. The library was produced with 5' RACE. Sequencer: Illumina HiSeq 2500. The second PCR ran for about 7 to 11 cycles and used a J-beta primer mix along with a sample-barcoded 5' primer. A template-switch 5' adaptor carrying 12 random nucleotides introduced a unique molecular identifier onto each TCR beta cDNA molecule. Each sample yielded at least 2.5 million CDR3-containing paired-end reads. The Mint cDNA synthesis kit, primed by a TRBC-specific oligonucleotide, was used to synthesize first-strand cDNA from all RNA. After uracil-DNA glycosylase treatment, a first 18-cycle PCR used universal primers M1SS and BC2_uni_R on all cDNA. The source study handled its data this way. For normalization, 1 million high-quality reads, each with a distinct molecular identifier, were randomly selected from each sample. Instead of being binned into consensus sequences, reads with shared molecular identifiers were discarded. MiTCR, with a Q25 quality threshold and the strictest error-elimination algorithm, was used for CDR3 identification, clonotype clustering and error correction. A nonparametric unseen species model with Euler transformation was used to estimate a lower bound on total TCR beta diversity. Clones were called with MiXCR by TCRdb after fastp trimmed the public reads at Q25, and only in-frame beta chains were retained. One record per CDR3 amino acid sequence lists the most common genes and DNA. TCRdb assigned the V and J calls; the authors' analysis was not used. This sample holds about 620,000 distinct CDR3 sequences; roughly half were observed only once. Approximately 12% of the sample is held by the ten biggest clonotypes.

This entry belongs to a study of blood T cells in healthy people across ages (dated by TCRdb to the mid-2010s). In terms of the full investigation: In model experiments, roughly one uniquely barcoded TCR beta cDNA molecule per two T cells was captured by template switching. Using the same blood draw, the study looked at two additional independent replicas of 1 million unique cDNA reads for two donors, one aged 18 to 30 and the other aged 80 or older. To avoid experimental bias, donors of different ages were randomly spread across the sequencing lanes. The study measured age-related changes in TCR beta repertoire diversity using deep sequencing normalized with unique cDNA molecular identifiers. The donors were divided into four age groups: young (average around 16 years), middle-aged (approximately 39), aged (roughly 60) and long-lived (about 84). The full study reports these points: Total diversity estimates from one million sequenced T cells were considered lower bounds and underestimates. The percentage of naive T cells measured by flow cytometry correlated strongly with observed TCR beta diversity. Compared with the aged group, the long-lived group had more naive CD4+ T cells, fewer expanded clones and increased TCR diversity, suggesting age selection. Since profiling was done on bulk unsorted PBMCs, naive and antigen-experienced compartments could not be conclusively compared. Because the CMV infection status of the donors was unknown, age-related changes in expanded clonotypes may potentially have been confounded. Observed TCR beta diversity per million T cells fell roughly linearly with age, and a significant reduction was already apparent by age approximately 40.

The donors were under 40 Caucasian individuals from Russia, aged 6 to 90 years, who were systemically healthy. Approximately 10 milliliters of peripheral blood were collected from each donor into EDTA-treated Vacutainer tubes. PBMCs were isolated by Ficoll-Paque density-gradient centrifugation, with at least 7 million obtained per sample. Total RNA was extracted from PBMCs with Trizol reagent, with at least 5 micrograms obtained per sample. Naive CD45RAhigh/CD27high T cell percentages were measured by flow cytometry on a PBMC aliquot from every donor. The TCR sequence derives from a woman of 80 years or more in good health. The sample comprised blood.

Here the CDR3 is given as CASSLTAGSAVSTEAFF. In nucleotide form, the sequence is TGTGCCAGCAGTTTGACGGCAGGGTCCGCTGTTAGCACTGAAGCTTTCTTT. The V gene is TRBV28 and the J gene is TRBJ1-1; TRBD1 might be the D gene, on 5 matching bases. Relative to germline, V is 3 bases shorter and J is 4 bases shorter, with 21 bases between their ends. Reading from cysteine to phenylalanine, the CDR3 counts 17 amino acids. The entry retains the CDR3 DNA only, 51 bases that are in frame from base 1. CDR1 and CDR2, per the germline V gene, are MDHEN and SYDVKM.